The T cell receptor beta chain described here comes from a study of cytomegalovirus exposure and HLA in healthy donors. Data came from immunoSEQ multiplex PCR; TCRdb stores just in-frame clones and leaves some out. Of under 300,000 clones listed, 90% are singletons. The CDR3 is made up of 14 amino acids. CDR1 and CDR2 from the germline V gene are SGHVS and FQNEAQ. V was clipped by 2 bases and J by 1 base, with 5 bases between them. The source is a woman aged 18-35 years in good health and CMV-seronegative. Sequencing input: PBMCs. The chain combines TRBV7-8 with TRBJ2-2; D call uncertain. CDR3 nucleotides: TGTGCCAGCAGCTTAAACGGGAACACCGGGGAGCTGTTTTTT. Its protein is CASSLNGNTGELFF.